The 27 T cell receptor beta chains reported below all come from one sample, sequenced in a study of T cell responses to AZD1222 COVID-19 vaccine. Repertoires were generated with immunoSEQ multiplex PCR, while TCRdb's copy carries only in-frame clones and drops some. The sample includes about 120,000 clones, about nine tenths of them seen just once. This material consisted of peripheral blood, taken on day 0 of AZD1222 vaccination. The receptors come from an adult in good health.

This sequence joins TRBV5-4 and TRBJ1-4; D perhaps matches TRBD1 (5 bases). The V and J ends lost 6 bases and 7 bases respectively, with 10 bases between them. This CDR3 region has 12 residues. Germline CDR1 and CDR2: SGHNT and YYREEE (reference sequence). CDR3 sequence reads: CASTWGSEKLFF. In DNA, the CDR3 is TGTGCCAGCACTTGGGGGAGTGAAAAACTGTTTTTT. Full variable domain (remainder filled in from reference TRBV5-4 and TRBJ1-4): ETGVTQSPTHLIKTRGQQVTLRCSSQSGHNTVSWYQQALGQGPQFIFQYYREEENGRGNFPPRFSGLQFPNYSSELNVNALELDDSALYLCASTWGSEKLFFGSGTQLSVL.

Notes on this clone: Other DNA sequences in the same sample also yield this CDR3. The chain couples TRBV7-2 to TRBJ2-7; maybe TRBD1 (5 bases). The germline V gene encodes CDR1 SGHTA and CDR2 FQGNSA. V was trimmed by 1 base and J by 0 bases, leaving 7 bases between them. This CDR3 region has 14 residues. CDR3 coding DNA: TGTGCCAGCAGCTTAGGAAGGGGCTCCTACGAGCAGTACTTC. Amino acids: CASSLGRGSYEQYF.

The chain employs TRBV27 and TRBJ2-2; D uncertain. The CDR3 is made up of 13 amino acids. Germline V gene data show CDR1 as MNHEY and CDR2 as SMNVEV (reference sequence). Trimming stripped 0 bases from V and 1 base from J, with 0 bases between. The CDR3 loop is CASSLSNTGELFF. The CDR3 DNA reads as TGTGCCAGCAGTTTATCGAACACCGGGGAGCTGTTTTTT.

V is TRBV7-8 and J is TRBJ1-5, with D maybe TRBD1 (6 bases). This CDR3 has 14 residues. The V end was cut by 5 bases, the J end by 3 bases, with 11 bases between. CDR1 is SGHVS, CDR2 FQNEAQ, per germline. The CDR3 sequence is CASSPWTDNQPQHF. DNA for the CDR3: TGTGCCAGCAGCCCTTGGACAGACAATCAGCCCCAGCATTTT.

This rearrangement joins TRBV9 to TRBJ2-1; tentative D call: TRBD1 (7 bases). The CDR3 consists of 14 residues. Germline V gene lookup returns CDR1 SGDLS and CDR2 YYNGEE. Trimming left V 0 bases short and J 6 bases short, with 10 bases between. The CDR3 sequence: CASSVGQGGNEQFF. CDR3 bases: TGTGCCAGCAGCGTAGGACAGGGAGGCAATGAGCAGTTCTTC.

V usage is TRBV6-5 and J usage is TRBJ2-4; the match to TRBD1 covers 7 bases. This CDR3 is 15 amino acids long. Germline CDR1 reads MNHEY; CDR2 reads SVGAGI. The V gene end was trimmed by 6 bases and the J gene end by 5 bases; junction bases not matched to a gene: 10. The chain's CDR3 is CASSRQAQGQNIQYF. CDR3 DNA sequence: TGTGCCAGCAGCCGCCAGGCACAGGGGCAAAACATTCAGTACTTC.

This chain uses TRBV6-2 or TRBV6-3 with TRBJ1-3, with a weak D call TRBD1 (5 bases). CDR3 length: 16 amino acids. Germline CDR1 reads MNHEY; CDR2 reads SVGEGT. Between the trimmed V and J ends, which lost 6 bases and 6 bases, there was a span of 21 bases. CDR3: CASSPTGTGMENTIYF. DNA for the CDR3: TGTGCCAGCAGCCCTACCGGGACGGGAATGGAAAACACCATATATTTT.

The V gene is TRBV28, the J gene TRBJ1-5; D gene uncertain. The CDR3 is 16 residues long. Looked up from germline, CDR1 is MDHEN and CDR2 is SYDVKM. V was clipped by 3 bases and J by 0 bases, with 12 bases between them. This CDR3 is CASSFRAEYSNQPQHF. For the CDR3, the DNA is TGTGCCAGCAGTTTCCGGGCCGAGTATAGCAATCAGCCCCAGCATTTT.

V usage is TRBV4-1 and J usage is TRBJ1-3; no clear D gene. The CDR3 runs to 18 residues. CDR1 is MGHRA, CDR2 YSYEKL, per germline. V shed 0 bases and J shed 1 base, with 16 bases lying between them. In nucleotides, the CDR3 is TGCGCCAGCAGCCAAGATCCCCCGGTTATGGTATCTGGAAACACCATATATTTT. Translating gives CASSQDPPVMVSGNTIYF.

The V call is TRBV9, the J call TRBJ2-5; D possibly matches TRBD1 or TRBD2 (5 bases each). With 0 bases removed from V and 1 base from J, the gap between germline ends came to 16 bases. The CDR3 contains 17 residues. In germline, CDR1 is SGDLS, CDR2 YYNGEE. The chain's CDR3 is CASSVDEGTKFQETQYF. In DNA form, the CDR3 reads TGTGCCAGCAGCGTAGATGAGGGGACGAAATTCCAAGAGACCCAGTACTTC. Based on the CDR3 plus reference TRBV9 and TRBJ2-5, the full variable domain is DSGVTQTPKHLITATGQRVTLRCSPRSGDLSVYWYQQSLDQGLQFLIQYYNGEERAKGNILERFSAQQFPDLHSELNLSSLELGDSALYFCASSVDEGTKFQETQYFGPGTRLLVL.

The J gene is TRBJ1-6, the V gene TRBV4-2, with a tentative D call TRBD1 (5 bases). CDR1 is LGHNA and CDR2 is YNFKEQ in the germline V gene. This CDR3 is 14 amino acids long. Deletions cut 2 bases from V and 6 bases from J, with 8 bases between. This chain's CDR3 is CASSQRQGNSPLHF. CDR3 bases: TGTGCCAGCAGCCAAAGGCAGGGTAATTCACCCCTCCACTTT.

The genes are TRBV7-9 and TRBJ2-7; D might be TRBD1 or TRBD2, each matching 5 bases. CDR3 length: 12 amino acids. The V end lost 5 bases, the J end lost 4 bases, and 9 bases lay between the germline ends. In germline, CDR1 is SEHNR, CDR2 FQNEAQ (reference sequence). DNA of the CDR3: TGTGCCAGCAGCGTAGGGGAGTACGAGCAGTACTTC. This sequence encodes CASSVGEYEQYF.

This clone was seen just once. Here the CDR3 reads CASSQDRGGLTNEKLFF. The CDR3 nucleotides are TGCGCCAGCAGCCAAGATCGAGGGGGATTGACTAATGAAAAACTGTTTTTT. The chain links TRBV4-3 to TRBJ1-4; TRBD1 is a possible D gene (6 bases). V gave up 0 bases and J gave up 2 bases, with 13 bases separating them. The CDR3 loop spans 17 amino acids. Germline loops: CDR1 LGHNA, CDR2 YSLEER.

CDR3 loop: CASSRHIPTLSLTTMNTEAFF. CDR3 nucleotides: TGTGCCAGCAGCCGCCACATCCCAACATTGAGTTTGACAACTATGAACACTGAAGCTTTCTTT. The chain combines TRBV6-6 with TRBJ1-1, with D uncertain. V was trimmed by 6 bases and J by 0 bases, leaving 32 bases between them. From germline, CDR1 is MNHNY and CDR2 SVGAGI (reference sequence). The CDR3 has 21 residues.

The rearrangement uses TRBV9 and TRBJ2-1, with a possible D match to TRBD2 (6 bases). V lost 3 bases and J 4 bases, leaving 20 bases between the germline ends. Germline assignment: CDR1 SGDLS and CDR2 YYNGEE. The CDR3 is made up of 17 amino acids. The CDR3: CASSASIGASVYNEQFF. The CDR3 DNA reads as TGTGCCAGCAGCGCTTCTATAGGGGCTAGCGTTTACAATGAGCAGTTCTTC.

This clone came up once. The CDR3 spells CASSLVSGGSYEQYF. In nucleotides, the CDR3 is TGCGCCAGCAGCTTGGTTAGCGGGGGGTCCTACGAGCAGTACTTC. The V call is TRBV5-1, the J call TRBJ2-7, with 10 bases that match TRBD2. In germline, CDR1 is SGHRS, CDR2 YFSETQ. J was trimmed by 1 base and V by 0 bases; bases with no gene match: 1. The length of the CDR3 is 15 residues. The entire variable domain, with the rest obtained from reference TRBV5-1 and TRBJ2-7, is as follows: KAGVTQTPRYLIKTRGQQVTLSCSPISGHRSVSWYQQTPGQGLQFLFEYFSETQRNKGNFPGRFSGRQFSNSRSEMNVSTLELGDSALYLCASSLVSGGSYEQYFGPGTRLTVT.

This clone was picked up one time. This chain uses TRBV6-2 or TRBV6-3 with TRBJ1-6, with 7 bases lining up with TRBD1. Germline V lookup: CDR1 MNHEY, CDR2 SVGEGT. The CDR3 has 15 residues. V was clipped by 4 bases and J by 9 bases; unmatched bases: 9. CDR3 protein: CASSLIGQARSPLHF. For the CDR3, the DNA is TGTGCCAGCAGTTTAATCGGACAGGCACGTTCACCCCTCCACTTT.

V and J are TRBV24-1 and TRBJ2-5; D is undetermined. This CDR3 spans 11 amino acids. The V gene lost 3 bases and the J gene lost 4 bases, with 2 bases spanning the gap. Germline CDR1 is KGHDR and CDR2 is SFDVKD. The DNA for the CDR3 is TGTGCCACCAGTGATAGAGAGACCCAGTACTTC. This encodes CATSDRETQYF.

The chain is built from TRBV25-1 and TRBJ1-1; D is possibly TRBD1 (5 bases). Trimming took 4 bases from V and 0 from J, leaving 12 bases between them. This CDR3 is built from 15 residues. Germline V lookup: CDR1 MGHDK, CDR2 SYGVNS. CDR3 in DNA: TGTGCCAGCAGTGGCCAAGACAGTGTGAACACTGAAGCTTTCTTT. Translating it yields CASSGQDSVNTEAFF.

J is TRBJ1-6 and V is TRBV28; D call uncertain. CDR3 size: 14 residues. Trimming removed 2 bases at V and 11 bases at J, with 13 bases between. Germline V CDR1 and CDR2: MDHEN, SYDVKM. The CDR3 protein is CASSLTGVLPPLHF. The CDR3 nucleotides read TGTGCCAGCAGTTTAACCGGGGTTTTGCCACCCCTCCACTTT.

The CDR3 sequence is CASSLEGRGLLGEQFF. CDR3 nucleotides: TGTGCCAGCAGCTTGGAAGGGAGGGGGCTCTTGGGTGAGCAGTTCTTC. The chain employs TRBV5-5 and TRBJ2-1; the D gene could be TRBD1 or TRBD2 (7 bases each). Germline values: CDR1 SGHKS, CDR2 YYEKEE (reference sequence). The CDR3 spans 16 residues. The V end was cut by 0 bases, the J end by 9 bases, with 19 bases between. Variable domain in full (rest from reference TRBV5-5 and TRBJ2-1): DAGVTQSPTHLIKTRGQQVTLRCSPISGHKSVSWYQQVLGQGPQFIFQYYEKEERGRGNFPDRFSARQFPNYSSELNVNALLLGDSALYLCASSLEGRGLLGEQFFGPGTRLTVL.

The chain links TRBV10-2 to TRBJ1-1; D is unclear. CDR1 is WSHSY and CDR2 is SAAADI in the germline V gene. Trimming removed 3 bases at V and 0 bases at J, with 8 bases between. The CDR3 is 14 amino acids. The CDR3 loop is CASSERNMNTEAFF. DNA of the CDR3: TGCGCCAGCAGTGAAAGGAACATGAACACTGAAGCTTTCTTT.

The chain carries TRBV5-1 and TRBJ1-4; D not resolved. The CDR3 consists of 14 residues. V was cut by 0 bases and J by 4 bases, with 7 bases left in between. Per germline, CDR1 SGHRS and CDR2 YFSETQ. CDR3 nucleotides: TGCGCCAGCAGCTTGGACAGCCGTAATGAAAAACTGTTTTTT. The encoded protein is CASSLDSRNEKLFF.

The chain has TRBV27 and TRBJ2-6, with 7 bases matching TRBD1. The CDR3 totals 18 residues. Trimming removed 3 bases from V and 0 bases from J; junction bases left unmatched: 8. Germline loops: CDR1 MNHEY, CDR2 SMNVEV (reference sequence). CDR3 sequence reads: CASSFRDSLRSGANVLTF. CDR3 DNA: TGTGCCAGCAGTTTTCGGGACAGCCTTCGCTCTGGGGCCAACGTCCTGACTTTC.

This clone was seen once. The chain combines TRBV27 with TRBJ1-2; 7 bases agree with TRBD1. Germline CDR1 MNHEY, CDR2 SMNVEV (reference sequence). The V gene end was trimmed by 7 bases and the J gene end by 7 bases; junction bases not matched to a gene: 6. The CDR3 sequence is 12 residues long. In DNA, the CDR3 is TGTGCCAGCATAGGACAGGACCGTGGCTACACCTTC. Amino acid sequence: CASIGQDRGYTF.

The rearrangement links TRBV18 to TRBJ1-4, with D maybe TRBD1 (6 bases). Germline V gene sequence: CDR1 KGHSH, CDR2 LQKENI. The V and J ends lost 5 bases and 4 bases respectively, with 14 bases between them. The CDR3 extends over 15 amino acids. The CDR3 region is CASSITRDINEKLFF. Here the CDR3 DNA reads TGTGCCAGCTCAATCACCCGGGACATTAATGAAAAACTGTTTTTT.

V usage is TRBV27 and J usage is TRBJ2-7; D gene uncertain. Trimming left V 4 bases short and J 2 bases short, with 6 bases between. The CDR3 is made up of 12 amino acids. Germline V lookup: CDR1 MNHEY, CDR2 SMNVEV (reference sequence). DNA of the CDR3: TGTGCCAGCAGTTCCAATGCCTACGAGCAGTACTTC. Its protein is CASSSNAYEQYF.